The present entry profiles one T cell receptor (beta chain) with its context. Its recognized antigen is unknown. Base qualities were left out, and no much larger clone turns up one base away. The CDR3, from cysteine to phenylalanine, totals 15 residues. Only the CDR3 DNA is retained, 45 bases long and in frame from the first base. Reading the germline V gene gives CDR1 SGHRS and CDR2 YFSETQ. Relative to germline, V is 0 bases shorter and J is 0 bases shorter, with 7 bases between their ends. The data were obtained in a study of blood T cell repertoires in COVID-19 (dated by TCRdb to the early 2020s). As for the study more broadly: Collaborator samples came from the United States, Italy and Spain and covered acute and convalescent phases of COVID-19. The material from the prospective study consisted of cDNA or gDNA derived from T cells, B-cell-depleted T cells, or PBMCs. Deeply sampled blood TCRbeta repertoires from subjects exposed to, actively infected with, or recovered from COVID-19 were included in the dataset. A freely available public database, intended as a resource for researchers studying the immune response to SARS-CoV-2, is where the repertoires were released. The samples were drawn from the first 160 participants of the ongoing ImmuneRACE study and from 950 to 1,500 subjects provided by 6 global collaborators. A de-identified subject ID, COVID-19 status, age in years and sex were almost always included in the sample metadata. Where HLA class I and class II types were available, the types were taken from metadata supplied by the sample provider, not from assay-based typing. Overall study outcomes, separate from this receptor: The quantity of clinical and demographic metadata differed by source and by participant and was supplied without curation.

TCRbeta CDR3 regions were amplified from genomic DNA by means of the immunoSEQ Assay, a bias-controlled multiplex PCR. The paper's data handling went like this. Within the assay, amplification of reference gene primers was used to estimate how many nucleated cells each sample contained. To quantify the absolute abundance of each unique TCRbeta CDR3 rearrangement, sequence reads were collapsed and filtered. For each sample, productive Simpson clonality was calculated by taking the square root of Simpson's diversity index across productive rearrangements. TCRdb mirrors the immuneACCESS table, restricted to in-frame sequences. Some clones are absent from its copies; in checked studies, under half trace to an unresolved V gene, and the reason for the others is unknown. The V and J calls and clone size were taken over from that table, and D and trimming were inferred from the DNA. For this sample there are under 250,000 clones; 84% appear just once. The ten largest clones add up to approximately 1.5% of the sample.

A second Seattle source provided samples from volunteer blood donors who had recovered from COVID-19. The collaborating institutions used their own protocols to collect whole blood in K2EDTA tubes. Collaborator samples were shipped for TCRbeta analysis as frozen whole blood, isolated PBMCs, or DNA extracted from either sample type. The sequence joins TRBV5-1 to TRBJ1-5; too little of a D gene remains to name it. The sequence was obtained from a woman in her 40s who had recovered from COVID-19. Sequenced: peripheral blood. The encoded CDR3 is CASSLAGYSNQPQHF. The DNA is TGCGCCAGCAGCTTGGCAGGATATAGCAATCAGCCCCAGCATTTT.